This T cell receptor beta chain was obtained from a study of blood T cell repertoires in COVID-19. Some clones are missing from TCRdb's copy, which holds only in-frame ones; the method was immunoSEQ multiplex PCR. The sample consists of some 320,000 clones, 90% to 95% of them appearing once. All enrollees were about 18 to 100 years old and from 20 to 30 US areas. Looked up from germline, CDR1 is SGDLS and CDR2 is YYNGEE. J lost 0 bases, V lost 4 bases, and 21 bases had no gene match. This CDR3 contains 20 residues. The chain uses TRBV9 and TRBJ2-7; TRBD1 agrees at 8 bases. The sequence was collected from a woman in her thirties who had been exposed to COVID-19. Sequencing used PBMCs or T cells enriched from blood (not recorded which). The CDR3, as DNA: TGTGCCAGCAGCCCAGAAGCCTCGTCGCGGGGAACAGGGGGCTCCTACGAGCAGTACTTC. Its translation is CASSPEASSRGTGGSYEQYF.